The following is a T cell receptor beta chain sequence with its context. Its antigen is not identified. The DNA is omitted, as the CDR3 cannot be located on it reliably, and the CDR3 follows TCRdb's listing. The sample belongs to a study of identical twins. Regarding the study as a whole: Invariant MAIT and iNKT cells are populations that could partly confound zero-insertion analyses. High-abundance cord blood beta clonotypes had fewer insertions; memory repertoires showed none. The study reached conclusions through statistical analysis that was cross-sectional, not following the same donors.

Template switching introduced a universal primer site, and the cDNA bore unique molecular identifiers. Each CDR3 protein is one row after TCRdb ran MiXCR on the 5' RACE reads. The sample yields about 240,000 distinct CDR3 sequences, 10% to 13% seen once. Germline CDR1 reads MNHEY; CDR2 reads SVGAGI. A total of 15 residues make up the CDR3, ends included. Sequencing was carried out using memory T cells sorted from blood. The rearrangement joins TRBV6-5 to TRBJ2-7; TRBD1, the table's D call, lacks a check against the DNA. This sequence was found in a man aged 50-59 years in good health. The CDR3: CASSTSGGDSYEQYF.